The entry below describes one T cell receptor (beta chain). What it binds is not known. General study findings and limits: Tumor Treg TCRs overlapped most with tumor naive CD4+ cells. Whole repertoires were not studied in the larger cohort, only one V-J beta rearrangement.

TCRdb itself ran the 5' RACE reads through MiXCR, one entry per CDR3 protein. The table records 60,000 to 65,000 distinct CDR3 sequences, about 31% of them present only once. Naive CD4+ cells had CD25+ Tregs removed. The receptor comes from a female donor with breast cancer. Sequencing used tumor-infiltrating naive CD4+ T cells sorted from the breast tumor. The subset here: naive CD4+ T cells, CD4+CD45RA+CD25-.

The CDR3 DNA reads as TGTGCCAGCAGAACTCGGGACAGGGGTCCTGGGGCCAACGTCCTGACTTTC. Protein: CASRTRDRGPGANVLTF. V gene TRBV2 combines with J gene TRBJ2-6, with 10 bases matching TRBD1. Trimming took 6 bases from V and 2 from J; bases not matched to a gene: 7. This CDR3 has 17 amino acids. Looked up from germline, CDR1 is SNHLY and CDR2 is FYNNEI.